The 24 T cell receptor beta chains reported below all come from one sample, sequenced in a study of T cell responses to AZD1222 COVID-19 vaccine. This table comes from immunoSEQ multiplex PCR, and its TCRdb copy is limited to in-frame clones, with some not included. In the table there are about 150,000 clones, just over 90% of which are singletons. The specimen comprised peripheral blood, sampled on day 0 of AZD1222 vaccination. The receptors come from an adult in good health.

This chain connects TRBV27 to TRBJ1-3; unclear D gene. From germline, CDR1 is MNHEY and CDR2 SMNVEV (reference sequence). This CDR3 is 14 amino acids long. V lost 7 bases and J 3 bases, leaving 13 bases between the germline ends. CDR3 sequence: CASKVHPGGNTIYF. In DNA form, the CDR3 reads TGTGCCAGCAAGGTGCATCCGGGTGGAAACACCATATATTTT.

This rearrangement joins TRBV7-2 to TRBJ1-5, with D maybe TRBD1 (5 bases). Trimming cost V 5 bases and J 2 bases, with 16 bases left between them. The CDR3 runs to 16 residues. Germline V gene data show CDR1 as SGHTA and CDR2 as FQGNSA. The CDR3 sequence: CASSLGGGGGNQPQHF. The DNA of the CDR3 is TGTGCCAGCAGCCTCGGGGGTGGTGGTGGCAATCAGCCCCAGCATTTT.

The rearrangement joins TRBV18 to TRBJ1-3; D might be TRBD1 (5 bases). The length of the CDR3 is 15 residues. The V and J ends lost 8 bases and 0 bases respectively, with 14 bases between them. Germline V lookup: CDR1 KGHSH, CDR2 LQKENI. CDR3 DNA sequence: TGTGCCAGCAAAGATGGGACGAACTCTGGAAACACCATATATTTT. It encodes CASKDGTNSGNTIYF. The full variable domain, completed using reference TRBV18 and TRBJ1-3, is NAGVMQNPRHLVRRRGQEARLRCSPMKGHSHVYWYRQLPEEGLKFMVYLQKENIIDESGMPKERFSAEFPKEGPSILRIQQVVRGDSAAYFCASKDGTNSGNTIYFGEGSWLTVV.

V and J are TRBV6-6 and TRBJ1-3; D not resolved. Per the germline V gene, CDR1 is MNHNY and CDR2 is SVGAGI (reference sequence). The CDR3 extends over 12 amino acids. V was pared by 5 bases and J by 8 bases, with 10 bases between. The CDR3 reads CASSTIKHTIYF. CDR3 coding DNA: TGTGCCAGCAGTACCATTAAACACACCATATATTTT.

The table lists this clone with a count of one. This rearrangement joins TRBV18 to TRBJ1-1; 7 nucleotides agree with TRBD1. The CDR3 length is 13 residues. Trimming took 4 bases from V and 7 from J; bases not matched to a gene: 6. The germline V gene has CDR1 KGHSH and CDR2 LQKENI. CDR3 protein: CASSREGGGEAFF. In DNA form, the CDR3 reads TGTGCCAGCTCACGGGAAGGGGGCGGTGAAGCTTTCTTT.

The chain has TRBV6-5 and TRBJ1-5; D not certain. Germline V lookup: CDR1 MNHEY, CDR2 SVGAGI. Trimming took off 5 bases at V and 5 bases at J, with 16 bases between the two ends. The CDR3 loop spans 15 amino acids. DNA of the CDR3: TGTGCCAGCAGTCTTGGCTTGGGTGCCCATCAGCCCCAGCATTTT. It is translated as CASSLGLGAHQPQHF.

The chain combines TRBV16 with TRBJ1-2; D is undetermined. The CDR3 runs 16 residues. Germline CDR1 is KGHSY and CDR2 is FQNENV. The V end was cut by 1 base, the J end by 0 bases, with 12 bases between. The CDR3 spells CASSQWRAGANYGYTF. CDR3 nucleotide sequence: TGTGCCAGCAGCCAATGGAGGGCCGGGGCTAACTATGGCTACACCTTC.

The V gene is TRBV5-6, the J gene TRBJ2-1, with 7 bases that match TRBD1. The germline V gene encodes CDR1 SGHDT and CDR2 YYEEEE. The CDR3 has 15 residues. Trimming took 3 bases from V and 0 from J; bases not matched to a gene: 3. The CDR3 DNA reads TGTGCCAGCAGCTCCGGGACAGCCTCCTACAATGAGCAGTTCTTC. Amino acids: CASSSGTASYNEQFF. Drawing the rest from reference TRBV5-6 and TRBJ2-1, the complete variable domain is DAGVTQSPTHLIKTRGQQVTLRCSPKSGHDTVSWYQQALGQGPQFIFQYYEEEERQRGNFPDRFSGHQFPNYSSELNVNALLLGDSALYLCASSSGTASYNEQFFGPGTRLTVL.

The gene calls are TRBV18 and TRBJ1-2; D is perhaps TRBD1 (6 bases). The V gene lost 3 bases and the J gene lost 6 bases, with 14 bases spanning the gap. CDR3 size: 14 residues. Germline values: CDR1 KGHSH, CDR2 LQKENI. CDR3 nucleotides: TGTGCCAGCTCACCTCAAGGACAGACAGATGGCTACACCTTC. Translation: CASSPQGQTDGYTF.

V gene TRBV19 combines with J gene TRBJ1-5; tentative D call: TRBD1 (6 bases). The CDR3 sequence is 14 residues long. The V end was cut by 10 bases, the J end by 1 base, with 14 bases between. Germline CDR1 and CDR2: LNHDA and SQIVND (reference sequence). The CDR3: CATTGTWSNQPQHF. The DNA of the CDR3 is TGTGCCACGACCGGGACATGGAGCAATCAGCCCCAGCATTTT.

This clone was detected only a few times. The chain has TRBV11-2 and TRBJ2-7; unclear D gene. Germline V gene sequence: CDR1 SGHAT, CDR2 FQNNGV. With 1 base removed from V and 3 bases from J, the gap between germline ends came to 7 bases. The CDR3 has 13 amino acids. CDR3 coding DNA: TGTGCCAGCAGCTTAGGTCGGTACTACGAGCAGTACTTC. It yields the protein CASSLGRYYEQYF.

The rearrangement links TRBV28 to TRBJ2-7; no clear D. Germline V gene sequence: CDR1 MDHEN, CDR2 SYDVKM. There are 11 residues in the CDR3. The ends were cut back, 6 bases at V and 6 bases at J, with 9 bases in the middle. CDR3 residues: CASSRVGEQYF. DNA of the CDR3: TGTGCCAGCAGCAGAGTTGGCGAGCAGTACTTC.

The chain recombines TRBV19 with TRBJ1-1, with D perhaps TRBD1 (5 bases). Looked up from germline, CDR1 is LNHDA and CDR2 is SQIVND (reference sequence). The CDR3 covers 10 residues. Trimming removed 8 bases at V and 5 bases at J, with 6 bases between. CDR3 nucleotide sequence: TGTGCCAGTCAGGGAACTGAAGCTTTCTTT. Protein: CASQGTEAFF.

J is TRBJ2-1 and V is TRBV3-1 (or the pseudogene TRBV3-2); D gene uncertain. Germline V gene lookup returns CDR1 LGHDT and CDR2 YNNKEL (reference sequence). This CDR3 is 15 amino acids long. V dropped 5 bases and J dropped 4 bases, with 15 bases sitting between them. The CDR3, as DNA: TGTGCCAGCAGCGCATTACTACGCCGATACAATGAGCAGTTCTTC. Protein: CASSALLRRYNEQFF.

This chain links TRBV6-6 with TRBJ1-2, with TRBD1 identical over 11 bases. Germline CDR1 and CDR2: MNHNY and SVGAGI (reference sequence). CDR3 length: 17 residues. V gave up 5 bases and J gave up 7 bases; unmatched junction bases: 15. CDR3 protein: CASSPGTGGYGTTGYTF. For the CDR3, the DNA is TGTGCCAGCAGTCCCGGGACAGGGGGATACGGGACTACTGGCTACACCTTC.

This chain joins TRBV11-1 and TRBJ1-1; no definite D call. Germline lookup yields CDR1 SGHAT and CDR2 FQDESV (reference sequence). This CDR3 contains 13 residues. Between the trimmed V and J ends, which lost 4 bases and 7 bases, there was a span of 13 bases. CDR3 DNA sequence: TGTGCCAGCAGCTCCATAGGGCAAGATGAAGCTTTCTTT. It translates to CASSSIGQDEAFF.

The chain recombines TRBV7-9 with TRBJ1-2; a possible D gene is TRBD1 (5 bases). The CDR3 is made up of 12 amino acids. Germline CDR1 SEHNR, CDR2 FQNEAQ (reference sequence). Trimming left V 4 bases short and J 6 bases short, with 9 bases between. Here the CDR3 reads CASSYGDHGYTF. CDR3 DNA: TGTGCCAGCAGCTACGGGGACCATGGCTACACCTTC.

This chain links TRBV28 with TRBJ2-1; TRBD2 aligns across 11 bases. The CDR3 sequence is 14 residues long. With V trimmed by 10 bases and J by 8 bases, 10 bases remained unmatched. CDR1 is MDHEN, CDR2 SYDVKM, per germline. The CDR3, as DNA: TGTGCCACCACTTTAGCGGGGGGGCCTGATGAGCAGTTCTTC. Translating gives CATTLAGGPDEQFF.

The chain uses TRBV3-1 (or the pseudogene TRBV3-2) and TRBJ2-1; D is unclear. Per germline, CDR1 LGHDT and CDR2 YNNKEL (reference sequence). With 0 bases removed from V and 14 bases from J, the gap between germline ends came to 14 bases. The CDR3 runs 13 residues. DNA of the CDR3: TGTGCCAGCAGCCAAGATCCCGTCCGTCGGGAGTTCTTC. Its protein product is CASSQDPVRREFF.

The sample holds one count of this clone. The J gene is TRBJ1-1, the V gene TRBV7-8; D might be TRBD1 (5 bases). In germline, CDR1 is SGHVS, CDR2 FQNEAQ. V lost 1 base, J lost 6 bases, and 9 bases lay in between. The CDR3 has 13 residues. CDR3 DNA sequence: TGTGCCAGCAGCTTAGTAGGGGTTGCTGAAGCTTTCTTT. Protein: CASSLVGVAEAFF.

The chain couples TRBV28 to TRBJ1-6, with a weak D call TRBD1 (6 bases). CDR3 length: 17 residues. Germline CDR1 MDHEN, CDR2 SYDVKM. V shed 4 bases and J shed 10 bases, with 23 bases lying between them. The CDR3 bases are TGTGCCAGCAGTTCCAGGAGTTACCGGGACACATCCTCACCCCTCCACTTT. Protein: CASSSRSYRDTSSPLHF. Together with reference TRBV28 and TRBJ1-6, the CDR3 gives the full variable domain: DVKVTQSSRYLVKRTGEKVFLECVQDMDHENMFWYRQDPGLGLRLIYFSYDVKMKEKGDIPEGYSVSREKKERFSLILESASTNQTSMYLCASSSRSYRDTSSPLHFGNGTRLTVT.

The CDR3 sequence: CASSHRRGGTGELFF. The CDR3, as DNA: TGCGCCAGCAGCCACCGCAGGGGTGGCACCGGGGAGCTGTTTTTT. V gene TRBV4-3 combines with J gene TRBJ2-2, with a tentative D call TRBD1 (6 bases). The CDR3 consists of 15 residues. CDR1 LGHNA and CDR2 YSLEER come from the germline V gene. Trimming left V 3 bases short and J 4 bases short, with 12 bases between.

The J gene is TRBJ1-2, the V gene TRBV10-3; D possibly corresponds to TRBD1 (6 bases). The CDR3 is 12 residues long. Trimming pared 7 bases from V and 3 bases from J, leaving 9 bases between. The germline V gene has CDR1 ENHRY and CDR2 SYGVKD. In nucleotides, the CDR3 is TGTGCCATCATTTCAGGGGACTATGGCTACACCTTC. Translating gives CAIISGDYGYTF.

The chain is built from TRBV21-1 and TRBJ1-1. TRBV21-1 is noted as a pseudogene. The length of the CDR3 is 16 residues. This chain's CDR3 is CASSKETQEGDTEAFF. The CDR3 bases are TGTGCCAGCAGCAAAGAAACCCAGGAGGGGGACACTGAAGCTTTCTTT.